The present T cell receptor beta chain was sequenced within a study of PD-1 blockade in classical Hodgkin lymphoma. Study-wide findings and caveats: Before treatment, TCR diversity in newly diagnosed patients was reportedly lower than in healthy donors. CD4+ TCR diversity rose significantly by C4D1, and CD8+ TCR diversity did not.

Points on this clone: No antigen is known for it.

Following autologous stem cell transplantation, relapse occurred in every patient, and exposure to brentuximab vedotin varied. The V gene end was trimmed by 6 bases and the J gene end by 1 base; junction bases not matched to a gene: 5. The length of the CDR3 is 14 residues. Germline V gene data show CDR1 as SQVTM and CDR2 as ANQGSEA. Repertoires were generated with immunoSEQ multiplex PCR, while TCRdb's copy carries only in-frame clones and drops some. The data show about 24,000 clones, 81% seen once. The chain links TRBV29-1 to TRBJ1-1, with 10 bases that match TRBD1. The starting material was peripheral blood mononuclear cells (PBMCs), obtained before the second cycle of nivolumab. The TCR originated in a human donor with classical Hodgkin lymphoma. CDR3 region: CSVRTGGKNTEAFF. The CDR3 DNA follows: TGCAGCGTACGGACAGGGGGAAAGAACACTGAAGCTTTCTTT.